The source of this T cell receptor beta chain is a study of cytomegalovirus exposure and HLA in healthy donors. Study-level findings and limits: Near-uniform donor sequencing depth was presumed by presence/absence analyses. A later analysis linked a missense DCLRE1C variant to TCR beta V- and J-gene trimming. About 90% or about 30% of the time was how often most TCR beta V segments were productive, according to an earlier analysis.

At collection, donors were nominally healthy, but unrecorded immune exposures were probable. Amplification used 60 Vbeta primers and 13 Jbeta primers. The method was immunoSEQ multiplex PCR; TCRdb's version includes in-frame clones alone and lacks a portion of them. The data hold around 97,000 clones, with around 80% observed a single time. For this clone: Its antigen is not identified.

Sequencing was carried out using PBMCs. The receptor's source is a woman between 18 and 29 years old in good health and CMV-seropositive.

The CDR3 sequence is CASSTDREGNTIYF. As DNA, the CDR3 is TGTGCCAGCAGCACCGACAGGGAAGGAAACACCATATATTTT. The chain recombines TRBV7-9 with TRBJ1-3, with 7 bases lining up with TRBD1. Trimming at V came to 5 bases and at J to 4 bases, leaving 5 bases not matched to a gene. Germline V gene lookup returns CDR1 SEHNR and CDR2 FQNEAQ (reference sequence). The CDR3 is made up of 14 amino acids.